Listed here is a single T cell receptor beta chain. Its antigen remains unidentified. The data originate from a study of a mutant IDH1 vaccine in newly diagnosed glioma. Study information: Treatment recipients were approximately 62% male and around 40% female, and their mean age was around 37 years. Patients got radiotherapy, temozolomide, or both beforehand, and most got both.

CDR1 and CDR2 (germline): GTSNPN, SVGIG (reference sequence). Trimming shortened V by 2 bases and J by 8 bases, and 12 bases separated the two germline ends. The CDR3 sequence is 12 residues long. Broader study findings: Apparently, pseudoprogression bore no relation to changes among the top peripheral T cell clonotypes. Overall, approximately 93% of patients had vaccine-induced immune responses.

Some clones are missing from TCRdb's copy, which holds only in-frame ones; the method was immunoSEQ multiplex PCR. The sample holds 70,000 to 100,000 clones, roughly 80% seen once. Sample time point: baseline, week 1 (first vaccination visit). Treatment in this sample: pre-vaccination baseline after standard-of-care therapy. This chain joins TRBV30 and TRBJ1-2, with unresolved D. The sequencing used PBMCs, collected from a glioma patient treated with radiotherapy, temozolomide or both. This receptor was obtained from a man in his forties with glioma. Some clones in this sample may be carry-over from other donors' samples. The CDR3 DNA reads TGTGCCTGGAGTATCGGCAACGTGGGCTACACCTTC. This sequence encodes CAWSIGNVGYTF. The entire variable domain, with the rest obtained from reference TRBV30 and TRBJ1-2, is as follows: SQTIHQWPATLVQPVGSPLSLECTVEGTSNPNLYWYRQAAGRGLQLLFYSVGIGQISSEVPQNLSASRPQDRQFILSSKKLLLSDSGFYLCAWSIGNVGYTFGSGTRLTVV.